This TCR beta chain was sequenced for a study of vaccination effects on CD4 cells after COVID-19. On this clone itself: No antigen is known for it.

Sequencing was performed with immunoSEQ multiplex PCR; in TCRdb, only in-frame clones are kept and a portion is missing. The sample consists of about 50,000 clones, around three quarters of them appearing once. Notes on the study in general: Only a single clone (1 of 255 vaccine-induced clones in healthy vaccinees) cross-reacted with common cold coronaviruses. Late in the post-vaccination period, infection-induced and vaccine-induced clones underwent marked clonal contraction.

CD4+ T cell isolation took place after nine to eleven days of culture. The vaccine recipients had no prior SARS-CoV-2 infection, with negative nucleocapsid antibodies. Half the medium was replaced with IL-2 medium on days 3 and 7. The V end was cut by 5 bases, the J end by 7 bases, with 15 bases between. Germline values: CDR1 MNHEY, CDR2 SMNVEV (reference sequence). The CDR3 has 14 residues. Source: CD4+ T cells from PBMCs cultured without peptide, taken before COVID-19 vaccination. This sequence was found in a human donor who received a COVID-19 vaccine. J is TRBJ1-5 and V is TRBV27, with a tentative D call TRBD1 (6 bases). Here the CDR3 DNA reads TGTGCCAGCAGTCCCCAGGGGATCAGCCAGCCCCAGCATTTT. Its translation: CASSPQGISQPQHF.